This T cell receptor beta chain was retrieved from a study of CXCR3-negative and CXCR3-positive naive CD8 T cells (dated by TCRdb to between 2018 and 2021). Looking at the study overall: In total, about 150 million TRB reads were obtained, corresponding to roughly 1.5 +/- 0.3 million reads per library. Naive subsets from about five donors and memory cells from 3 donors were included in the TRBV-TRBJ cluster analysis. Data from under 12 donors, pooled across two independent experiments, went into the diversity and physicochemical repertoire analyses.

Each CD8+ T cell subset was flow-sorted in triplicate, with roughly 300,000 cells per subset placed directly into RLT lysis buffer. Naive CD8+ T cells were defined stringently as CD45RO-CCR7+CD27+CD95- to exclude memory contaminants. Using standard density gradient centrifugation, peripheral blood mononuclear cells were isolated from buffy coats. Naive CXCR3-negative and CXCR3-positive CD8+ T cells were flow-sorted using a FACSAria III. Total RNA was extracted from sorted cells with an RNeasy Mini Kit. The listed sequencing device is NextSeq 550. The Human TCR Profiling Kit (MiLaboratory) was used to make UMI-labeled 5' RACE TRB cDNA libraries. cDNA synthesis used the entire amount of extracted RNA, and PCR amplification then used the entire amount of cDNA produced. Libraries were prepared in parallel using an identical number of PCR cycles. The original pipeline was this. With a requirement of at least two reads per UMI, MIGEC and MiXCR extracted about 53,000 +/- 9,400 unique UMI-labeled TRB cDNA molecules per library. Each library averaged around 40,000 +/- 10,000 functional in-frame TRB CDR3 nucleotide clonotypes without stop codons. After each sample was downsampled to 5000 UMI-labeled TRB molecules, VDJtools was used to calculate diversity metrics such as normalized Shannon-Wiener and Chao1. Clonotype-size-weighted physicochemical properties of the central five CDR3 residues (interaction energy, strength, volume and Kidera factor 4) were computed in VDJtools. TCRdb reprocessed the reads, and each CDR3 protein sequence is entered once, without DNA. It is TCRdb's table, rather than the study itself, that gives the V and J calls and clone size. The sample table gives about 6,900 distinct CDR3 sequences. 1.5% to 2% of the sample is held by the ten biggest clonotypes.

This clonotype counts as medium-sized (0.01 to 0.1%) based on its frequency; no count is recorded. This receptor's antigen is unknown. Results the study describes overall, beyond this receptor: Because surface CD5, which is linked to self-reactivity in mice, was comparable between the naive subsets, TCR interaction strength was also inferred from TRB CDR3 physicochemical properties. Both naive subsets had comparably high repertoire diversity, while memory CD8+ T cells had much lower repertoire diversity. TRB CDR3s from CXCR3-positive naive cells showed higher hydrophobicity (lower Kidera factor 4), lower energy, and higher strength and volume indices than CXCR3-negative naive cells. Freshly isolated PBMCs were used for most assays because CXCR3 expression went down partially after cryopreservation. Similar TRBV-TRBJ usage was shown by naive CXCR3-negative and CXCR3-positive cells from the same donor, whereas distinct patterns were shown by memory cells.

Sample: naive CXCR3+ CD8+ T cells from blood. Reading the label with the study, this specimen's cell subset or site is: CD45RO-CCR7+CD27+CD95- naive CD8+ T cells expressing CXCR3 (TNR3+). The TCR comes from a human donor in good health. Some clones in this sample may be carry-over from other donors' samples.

The CDR3 has the sequence CASSFELQTGDSNQPQHF. The chain joins TRBV28 to TRBJ1-5; TCRdb designates TRBD1, a call that cannot be tested without DNA. For CDR1 and CDR2, the germline V gene lists MDHEN and SYDVKM. Measured from the cysteine to the phenylalanine, the CDR3 is 18 residues long. The DNA is not on file.